The next 21 T cell receptor beta chains were all read from a single sample in a study of blood T cell repertoires in COVID-19. Assay used: immunoSEQ multiplex PCR; TCRdb lists only in-frame clones, some missing. The sample has roughly 100,000 clones, approximately 84% seen once. The sample consisted of peripheral blood. These receptors all stem from a human donor in a cohort sampled during active COVID-19.

V is TRBV2 and J is TRBJ2-2; TRBD1 agrees at 7 bases. CDR1 and CDR2 from the germline V gene are SNHLY and FYNNEI. The ends lost 6 bases at V and 1 base at J; junction bases unmatched: 5. This CDR3 region has 15 residues. CDR3 sequence reads: CASSIRTGNTGELFF. Here the CDR3 DNA reads TGTGCCAGCAGCATTCGGACAGGGAACACCGGGGAGCTGTTTTTT.

The chain links TRBV29-1 to TRBJ1-2; 11 bases are a match to TRBD1. Trimming cost V 6 bases and J 4 bases; bases outside gene matches: 10. CDR1 is SQVTM, CDR2 ANQGSEA, per germline. The CDR3 has 15 amino acids. The DNA of the CDR3 is TGCAGCGTACCCCCATCCGGGACAGGGGGCTATGGCTACACCTTC. Amino acids: CSVPPSGTGGYGYTF. Using reference TRBV29-1 and TRBJ1-2 for the parts outside the CDR3, the full variable domain is SAVISQKPSRDICQRGTSLTIQCQVDSQVTMMFWYRQQPGQSLTLIATANQGSEATYESGFVIDKFPISRPNLTFSTLTVSNMSPEDSSIYLCSVPPSGTGGYGYTFGSGTRLTVV.

The chain carries TRBV19 and TRBJ2-3; 8 bases align to TRBD2. Germline V gene sequence: CDR1 LNHDA, CDR2 SQIVND (reference sequence). The CDR3 is 16 amino acids. V lost 3 bases and J lost 0; bases outside the gene matches: 5. In nucleotides, the CDR3 is TGTGCCAGTAGTATCCTGGCGGGAGGTAGCACAGATACGCAGTATTTT. It codes for CASSILAGGSTDTQYF.

The chain combines TRBV24-1 with TRBJ2-5, with a possible D match to TRBD1 (6 bases). The CDR3 runs to 14 residues. Trimming took off 4 bases at V and 2 bases at J, with 10 bases between the two ends. Germline CDR1 KGHDR, CDR2 SFDVKD. The CDR3: CATSEGGIQETQYF. CDR3 coding DNA: TGTGCCACCAGTGAAGGGGGAATTCAAGAGACCCAGTACTTC.

The gene calls are TRBV5-1 and TRBJ2-7; 11 nucleotides agree with TRBD1. The germline gives CDR1 SGHRS, CDR2 YFSETQ. There are 16 residues in the CDR3. Losses at the gene ends were 4 bases for V and 0 bases for J; bases not matched to a gene: 6. CDR3 nucleotides: TGCGCCAGCAGCCCGGGGGGACAGGGGGTCTCCTACGAGCAGTACTTC. Its translation is CASSPGGQGVSYEQYF.

The table lists this clone with a few counts. The chain couples TRBV27 to TRBJ1-2; maybe TRBD1 (6 bases). The CDR3 consists of 15 residues. Trimming shortened V by 2 bases and J by 4 bases, and 14 bases separated the two germline ends. Germline loops: CDR1 MNHEY, CDR2 SMNVEV (reference sequence). The CDR3 DNA is TGTGCCAGCAGTTTAACACAGGGCCTCGGCTATGGCTACACCTTC. Translating gives CASSLTQGLGYGYTF.

V and J are TRBV27 and TRBJ1-5; D is uncertain. The length of the CDR3 is 14 residues. The germline V gene encodes CDR1 MNHEY and CDR2 SMNVEV (reference sequence). The germline V and J ends were trimmed by 1 base and 0 bases, with 4 bases remaining between them. This chain's CDR3 is CASSLFYSNQPQHF. As DNA, the CDR3 is TGTGCCAGCAGTTTATTTTATAGCAATCAGCCCCAGCATTTT.

The J gene is TRBJ1-1, the V gene TRBV6-1; 8 nucleotides agree with TRBD1. This CDR3 spans 14 amino acids. From germline, CDR1 is MNHNS and CDR2 SASEGT. V was clipped by 3 bases and J by 11 bases; unmatched bases: 11. CDR3 nucleotide sequence: TGTGCCAGCAGTGAGAGATGGGACAGGTTGACGGCTTTCTTT. Residues: CASSERWDRLTAFF.

The rearrangement links TRBV4-2 to TRBJ2-2; 7 nucleotides agree with TRBD2. CDR1 LGHNA and CDR2 YNFKEQ come from the germline V gene. This CDR3 spans 15 amino acids. V lost 0 bases and J lost 5; bases outside the gene matches: 3. CDR3 amino acids: CASSQEGGWTGELFF. The CDR3 region has the DNA TGTGCCAGCAGCCAAGAGGGAGGGTGGACCGGGGAGCTGTTTTTT.

This chain's CDR3 is CATSRNRGGHYEQYF. CDR3 DNA: TGTGCCACCAGTCGAAACAGAGGGGGACATTACGAGCAGTACTTC. The chain uses TRBV24-1 and TRBJ2-7; the D gene is possibly TRBD1 (6 bases). Trimming pared 6 bases from V and 4 bases from J, leaving 18 bases between. In germline, CDR1 is KGHDR, CDR2 SFDVKD. The CDR3 is made up of 15 amino acids.

The chain joins TRBV29-1 to TRBJ2-3; D is possibly TRBD2 (5 bases). Germline V gives CDR1 SQVTM, CDR2 ANQGSEA. Trimming removed 3 bases at V and 6 bases at J, with 10 bases between. The CDR3 has 12 residues. The CDR3 region has the DNA TGCAGCGTTGACACGGGAACGGATACGCAGTATTTT. Its translation: CSVDTGTDTQYF.

This chain connects TRBV3-1 (or the pseudogene TRBV3-2) to TRBJ2-5; TRBD2 matches at 12 bases. Unmatched junction bases numbered 8, after V lost 0 bases and J lost 0 bases. Germline CDR1 reads LGHDT; CDR2 reads YNNKEL (reference sequence). This CDR3 region has 19 residues. CDR3 nucleotide sequence: TGTGCCAGCAGCCAAGATTTAACTTCTAGCGGGAGGGACCAAGAGACCCAGTACTTC. Translated: CASSQDLTSSGRDQETQYF.

The chain recombines TRBV6-6 with TRBJ2-2, with a tentative D call TRBD1 (6 bases). Germline lookup yields CDR1 MNHNY and CDR2 SVGAGI (reference sequence). The CDR3 loop spans 15 amino acids. Trimming took off 5 bases at V and 4 bases at J, with 14 bases between the two ends. CDR3 protein: CASSDGAGVTGELFF. The CDR3 DNA reads TGTGCCAGCAGTGACGGGGCAGGGGTCACCGGGGAGCTGTTTTTT.

V and J are TRBV6-4 and TRBJ1-2; D is unclear. V was trimmed by 2 bases and J by 4 bases, leaving 14 bases between them. This CDR3 comprises 15 residues. Germline assignment: CDR1 MRHNA and CDR2 SNTAGT. CDR3 in amino acids: CASSDGVGSIYGYTF. CDR3 bases: TGTGCCAGCAGTGACGGAGTAGGGAGCATCTATGGCTACACCTTC.

The chain uses TRBV2 and TRBJ2-1, with D possibly matching TRBD2 (6 bases). V was clipped by 4 bases and J by 8 bases, with 24 bases between them. The CDR3 sequence is 17 residues long. In germline, CDR1 is SNHLY, CDR2 FYNNEI. The CDR3 protein is CASSGDPGTSSWDEQFF. In DNA, the CDR3 is TGTGCCAGCAGTGGGGACCCCGGGACTTCAAGTTGGGATGAGCAGTTCTTC.

This clone has only a few counts. The V and J genes are TRBV2 and TRBJ2-3; D is ambiguous. The CDR3 runs 13 residues. Germline CDR1 and CDR2: SNHLY and FYNNEI. Deletions cut 3 bases from V and 8 bases from J, with 12 bases between. The CDR3 sequence is CASSEVELGTQYF. The CDR3 nucleotides read TGTGCCAGCAGTGAGGTGGAGCTAGGTACGCAGTATTTT.

This clone was observed once. CDR3 coding DNA: TGTGCCAGTAGTGAGAGGGGCAGGGGGTTCAGCACTGAAGCTTTCTTT. Its protein product is CASSERGRGFSTEAFF. This chain links TRBV19 with TRBJ1-1; TRBD1 matches at 7 bases. With V trimmed by 5 bases and J by 4 bases, 13 bases remained unmatched. The CDR3 extends over 16 amino acids. The germline V gene has CDR1 LNHDA and CDR2 SQIVND (reference sequence).

The V and J genes are TRBV7-9 and TRBJ1-4; D uncertain. The V and J ends lost 0 bases and 10 bases respectively, with 6 bases between them. CDR3 length: 12 residues. Per the germline V gene, CDR1 is SEHNR and CDR2 is FQNEAQ (reference sequence). The CDR3 loop reads CASSLAERKLFF. The CDR3 region has the DNA TGTGCCAGCAGCTTAGCTGAGAGAAAACTGTTTTTT.

The chain couples TRBV20-1 to TRBJ1-6; TRBD1 might be the D (6 bases). Germline-derived CDR1 and CDR2 are DFQATT and SNEGSKA (reference sequence). Trimming pared 5 bases from V and 9 bases from J, leaving 11 bases between. The CDR3 loop spans 12 amino acids. As DNA, the CDR3 is TGCAGTGCTGGTGAACAGGGTTCACCCCTCCACTTT. It is translated as CSAGEQGSPLHF.

The chain joins TRBV2 to TRBJ2-7, with TRBD1 matching over 10 bases. Germline CDR1 is SNHLY and CDR2 is FYNNEI. V shed 6 bases, J shed 4 bases, and the junction held 12 bases outside the gene matches. The CDR3 loop spans 16 amino acids. CDR3 nucleotides: TGTGCCAGCAGGTTGGTGCGGGGACAGGGGACGTACGAGCAGTACTTC. As protein: CASRLVRGQGTYEQYF. Using reference TRBV2 and TRBJ2-7 for the parts outside the CDR3, the full variable domain is EPEVTQTPSHQVTQMGQEVILRCVPISNHLYFYWYRQILGQKVEFLVSFYNNEISEKSEIFDDQFSVERPDGSNFTLKIRSTKLEDSAMYFCASRLVRGQGTYEQYFGPGTRLTVT.

The chain employs TRBV6-1 and TRBJ1-4; TRBD1 matches 9 bases. CDR3 length: 16 amino acids. V shed 3 bases, J shed 4 bases, and the junction held 6 bases outside the gene matches. In germline, CDR1 is MNHNS, CDR2 SASEGT. CDR3 coding DNA: TGTGCCAGCAGTGAGGGGACAGGGCCTGGTAATGAAAAACTGTTTTTT. It codes for CASSEGTGPGNEKLFF.